Listed below are T cell receptor beta chains from one sample, sequenced in a study of T cell repertoires in cytomegalovirus infection. TCRdb reprocessed the reads via MiXCR and lists one record per CDR3 protein. Among fewer than 300,000 distinct CDR3 sequences listed, roughly 23% were seen once. The source material was PBMCs. Source of these receptors: a human donor in good health (CMV status not recorded). Some clones in this sample may be carry-over from other donors' samples. The CDR3 runs from the conserved cysteine through the conserved F or W. Fields, in order: V gene, J gene, clone size, D gene, CDR3 protein, CDR3 DNA. A D gene is named only where the DNA matches it firmly. A row's size may be missing; if present it is once, few, many or a size class.

TRBV14	TRBJ2-7	-	-	CASRRFGEQYF	TGTGCCAGCAGGCGATTCGGCGAGCAGTACTTC
TRBV7-9	TRBJ1-2	many	-	CASSLPGHPGSYGYTF	TGTGCCAGCAGCTTACCCGGACATCCGGGGTCATATGGCTACACCTTC
TRBV5-1	TRBJ2-1	few	-	CASSPYWGAQDEQFF	TGCGCCAGCAGCCCCTACTGGGGGGCGCAGGATGAGCAGTTCTTC
TRBV7-2	TRBJ2-2	many	-	CASSLALGPGELFF	TGTGCCAGCAGCTTAGCGCTAGGGCCCGGGGAGCTGTTTTTT
TRBV28	TRBJ2-5	-	-	CASSKWDRRGYSQETQYF	TGTGCCAGCAGTAAGTGGGATCGGAGAGGGTATTCCCAAGAGACCCAGTACTTC
TRBV7-2	TRBJ1-1	many	-	CASSLGASTEMGAFF	TGTGCCAGCAGCTTAGGGGCCTCGACCGAGATGGGAGCTTTCTTT
TRBV7-3	TRBJ2-1	many	-	CASSLRSGNEQFF	TGTGCCAGCAGCTTGAGGTCCGGCAATGAGCAGTTCTTC
TRBV15	TRBJ1-1	once	-	CATSRDLEGEAFF	TGTGCCACCAGCAGAGATCTGGAGGGTGAAGCTTTCTTT
TRBV19	TRBJ2-1	-	TRBD2	CASSITGGLYNEQFF	TGTGCCAGTAGTATCACCGGGGGGTTATACAATGAGCAGTTCTTC
TRBV7-2	TRBJ2-3	-	TRBD2	CASSREAPDTQYF	TGTGCCAGCAGCCGGGAGGCCCCAGATACGCAGTATTTT
TRBV20-1	TRBJ1-6	once	-	CSARDEGRGDSPLHF	TGCAGTGCTAGAGATGAGGGAAGGGGTGATTCACCCCTCCACTTT
TRBV28	TRBJ1-1	-	TRBD1	CASSSSPPGGTEAFF	TGTGCCAGCAGTTCGTCCCCCCCAGGGGGCACTGAAGCTTTCTTT
TRBV5-1	TRBJ2-6	few	TRBD1	CASSLGTGEPGANVLTF	TGCGCCAGCAGCTTGGGGACAGGGGAGCCTGGGGCCAACGTCCTGACTTTC
TRBV6-5	TRBJ2-3	few	-	CASRPNRWSGSTDTQYF	TGTGCCAGCAGGCCGAACCGGTGGAGCGGAAGCACAGATACGCAGTATTTT
TRBV7-6	TRBJ2-5	many	-	CASSLGSGKETQYF	TGTGCCAGCAGCTTAGGTTCGGGGAAAGAGACCCAGTACTTC
TRBV19	TRBJ1-2	many	TRBD1	CASSTTGGDGYTF	TGTGCCAGTAGTACGACAGGGGGCGATGGCTACACCTTC
TRBV20-1	TRBJ1-1	-	-	CSARGGRDTEAFF	TGCAGTGCTAGAGGGGGCAGGGATACTGAAGCTTTCTTT
TRBV7-2	TRBJ1-5	many	-	CASSLRGGGQPQHF	TGTGCCAGCAGCTTAAGGGGTGGGGGTCAGCCCCAGCATTTT
TRBV2	TRBJ2-3	once	TRBD2	CASRTSGADTQYF	TGTGCCAGCAGGACTAGCGGGGCAGATACGCAGTATTTT
TRBV7-2	TRBJ2-3	many	-	CASSNMGSSTDTQYF	TGTGCCAGCAGCAATATGGGGTCTAGCACAGATACGCAGTATTTT
TRBV7-2	TRBJ1-1	many	TRBD1	CASSVQGAVNTEAFF	TGTGCCAGCAGCGTGCAGGGGGCGGTGAACACTGAAGCTTTCTTT
TRBV3-1	TRBJ2-3	-	-	CASSGTPGDTQYF	TGTGCCAGCAGCGGGACTCCGGGCGATACGCAGTATTTT
TRBV6-2/TRBV6-3	TRBJ1-1	few	-	CASTNGGEAFF	TGTGCCAGCACCAACGGGGGGGAAGCTTTCTTT
TRBV28	TRBJ1-1	-	-	CATWLTVNTEAFF	TGTGCCACCTGGCTTACAGTGAACACTGAAGCTTTCTTT
TRBV7-2	TRBJ1-5	-	-	CASSPGVGPQHF	TGTGCCAGCAGCCCTGGTGTGGGGCCCCAGCATTTT
TRBV27	TRBJ1-6	-	-	CASSQNLSPLHF	TGTGCCAGCAGTCAGAACCTTTCACCCCTCCACTTT
TRBV7-8	TRBJ1-6	-	-	CASSYRRVSAKPLHF	TGTGCCAGCAGCTACAGAAGGGTCTCAGCGAAACCCCTCCACTTT
TRBV28	TRBJ1-3	few	TRBD1	CASSLWTGVTGNTIYF	TGTGCCAGCAGTTTATGGACAGGGGTGACTGGAAACACCATATATTTT
TRBV11-2	TRBJ2-1	few	-	CASSPDTKNNEQFF	TGTGCCAGCAGCCCCGACACCAAGAACAATGAGCAGTTCTTC
TRBV7-2	TRBJ2-5	-	-	CASSLRALGDQYF	TGTGCCAGCAGCTTAAGAGCCCTCGGGGACCAGTACTTC
TRBV6-5	TRBJ1-1	-	-	CASSRGGGNTEAFF	TGTGCCAGCAGTAGAGGGGGGGGGAACACTGAAGCTTTCTTT
TRBV7-9	TRBJ2-5	few	TRBD2	CASSLMSGSGETQYF	TGTGCCAGCAGCTTGATGAGCGGGAGCGGGGAGACCCAGTACTTC
TRBV28	TRBJ1-4	few	-	CALRGPGDEKLFF	TGTGCCCTTCGAGGGCCAGGGGATGAAAAACTGTTTTTT
TRBV19	TRBJ1-5	-	TRBD1	CASSSTGGQGHQPQHF	TGTGCCAGTAGTTCAACCGGGGGACAGGGGCATCAGCCCCAGCATTTT
TRBV7-2	TRBJ2-1	many	-	CASTLGTRTYNEQFF	TGTGCCAGCACCCTCGGGACTCGAACCTACAATGAGCAGTTCTTC
TRBV27	TRBJ2-1	-	-	CASSEGPSSYNEQFF	TGTGCCAGCTCAGAAGGGCCGAGCTCCTACAATGAGCAGTTCTTC
TRBV6-1	TRBJ1-5	few	-	CASRGVRQPQHF	TGTGCCAGCAGAGGGGTACGACAGCCCCAGCATTTT
TRBV7-2	TRBJ1-5	many	TRBD1	CASSSDRGRNQPQHF	TGTGCCAGCAGCTCGGACAGGGGAAGAAATCAGCCCCAGCATTTT
TRBV18	TRBJ2-1	few	-	CASSPPVRGPNNEQFF	TGTGCCAGCTCACCACCGGTCCGGGGGCCTAACAATGAGCAGTTCTTC
TRBV28	TRBJ2-3	once	-	CASSSQADTQYF	TGTGCCAGCAGTTCTCAGGCAGATACGCAGTATTTT
TRBV5-1	TRBJ1-4	-	TRBD1	CASSILQGTNEKLFF	TGCGCCAGCAGCATCCTACAGGGGACTAATGAAAAACTGTTTTTT
TRBV6-2/TRBV6-3	TRBJ2-2	-	TRBD2	CASSYWVGASGTVANTGELFF	TGTGCCAGCAGTTATTGGGTCGGGGCTAGCGGGACGGTCGCGAACACCGGGGAGCTGTTTTTT
TRBV19	TRBJ2-1	-	-	CASSVTGLGYEQFF	TGTGCCAGTAGTGTAACAGGTCTCGGGTATGAGCAGTTCTTC
TRBV6-2/TRBV6-3	TRBJ1-5	many	-	CASSPRGRGNQPQHF	TGTGCCAGCAGTCCCAGGGGTCGAGGCAATCAGCCCCAGCATTTT